This TCR beta chain came from a study of post-analysis software for immune sequencing data. As to this clonotype: Antigen specificity is unknown.

Broader study findings: Those with multiple sclerosis, the patient group, showed significantly lower normalized Chao1 diversity than controls. Patients had higher frequencies than controls of a few TRBV segments, including TRBV5-6, TRBV5-1 and TRBV20-1. When the samples were clustered directly with F measure, those that had been prepared in the same batch showed strong co-clustering.

With 4 bases clipped from V and 5 bases from J, the junction kept 2 bases outside the gene matches. The CDR3 is 14 amino acids. In germline, CDR1 is SGHRS, CDR2 YFSETQ. Unique molecular identifiers were present in the TCR beta cDNA libraries. cDNA molecules numbering around 500,000 came from roughly 1 to 10 million T cells. Via MiXCR, TCRdb re-called the PCR reads, giving one row per CDR3 protein. Seen here are some 690,000 distinct CDR3 sequences, around 27% observed once, and the top ten hold roughly 0.54%. The chain has TRBV5-1 and TRBJ2-4; 11 nucleotides align to TRBD1. Sequenced material: blood. The clonotype comes from a girl under 18 with multiple sclerosis. CDR3 in DNA: TGCGCCAGCAGCGGGACAGGGGGGCAAAACATTCAGTACTTC. Protein sequence: CASSGTGGQNIQYF.